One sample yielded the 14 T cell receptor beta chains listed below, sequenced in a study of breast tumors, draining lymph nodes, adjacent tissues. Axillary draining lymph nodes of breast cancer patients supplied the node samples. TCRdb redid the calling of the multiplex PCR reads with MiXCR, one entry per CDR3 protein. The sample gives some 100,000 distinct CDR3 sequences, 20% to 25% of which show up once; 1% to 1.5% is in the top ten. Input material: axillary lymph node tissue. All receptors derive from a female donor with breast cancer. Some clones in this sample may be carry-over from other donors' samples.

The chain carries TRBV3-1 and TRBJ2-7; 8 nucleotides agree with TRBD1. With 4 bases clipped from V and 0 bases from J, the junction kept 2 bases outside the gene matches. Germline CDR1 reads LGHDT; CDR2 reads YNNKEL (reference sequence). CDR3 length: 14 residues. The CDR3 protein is CASSRTGISYEQYF. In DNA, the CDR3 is TGTGCCAGCAGCCGGACAGGGATCTCCTACGAGCAGTACTTC.

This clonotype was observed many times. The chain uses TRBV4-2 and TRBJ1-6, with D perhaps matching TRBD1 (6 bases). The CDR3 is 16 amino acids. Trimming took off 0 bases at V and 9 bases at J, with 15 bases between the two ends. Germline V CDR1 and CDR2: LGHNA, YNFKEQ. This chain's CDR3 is CASSQDRGGVSSPLHF. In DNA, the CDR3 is TGTGCCAGCAGCCAAGACAGGGGAGGTGTAAGTTCACCCCTCCACTTT.

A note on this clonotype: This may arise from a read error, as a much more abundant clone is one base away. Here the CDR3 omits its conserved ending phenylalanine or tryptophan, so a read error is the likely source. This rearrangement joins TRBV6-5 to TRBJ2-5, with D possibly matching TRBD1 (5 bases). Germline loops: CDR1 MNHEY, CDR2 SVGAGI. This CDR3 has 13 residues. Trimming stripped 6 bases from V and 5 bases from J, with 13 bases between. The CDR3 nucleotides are TGTGCCAGCAGCCAGACAGTACAGGAGACCCAGTACCTC. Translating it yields CASSQTVQETQYL.

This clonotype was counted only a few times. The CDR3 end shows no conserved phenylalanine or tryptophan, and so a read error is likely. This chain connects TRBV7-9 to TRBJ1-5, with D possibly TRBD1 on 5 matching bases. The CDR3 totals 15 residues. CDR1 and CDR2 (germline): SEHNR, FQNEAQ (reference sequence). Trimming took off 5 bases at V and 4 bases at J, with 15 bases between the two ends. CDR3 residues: CASSPDGRENQPQHL. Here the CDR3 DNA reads TGTGCCAGCAGCCCCGATGGCAGGGAGAATCAGCCCCAGCATCTT.

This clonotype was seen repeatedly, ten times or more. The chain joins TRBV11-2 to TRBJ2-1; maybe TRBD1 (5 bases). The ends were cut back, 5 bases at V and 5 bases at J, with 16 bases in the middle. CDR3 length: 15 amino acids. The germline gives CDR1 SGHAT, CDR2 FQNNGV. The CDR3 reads CASSGLTASNNEQFF. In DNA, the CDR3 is TGTGCCAGCAGCGGCTTGACAGCTTCTAACAATGAGCAGTTCTTC.

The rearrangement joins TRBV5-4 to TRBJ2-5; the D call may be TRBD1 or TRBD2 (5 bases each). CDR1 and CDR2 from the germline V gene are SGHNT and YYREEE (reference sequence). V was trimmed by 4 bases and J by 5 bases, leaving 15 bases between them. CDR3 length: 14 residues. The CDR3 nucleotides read TGTGCCAGCAGCCGCCCTGGGGGTGGGGAGACCCAGTACTTC. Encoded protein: CASSRPGGGETQYF. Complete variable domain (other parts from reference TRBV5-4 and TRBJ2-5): ETGVTQSPTHLIKTRGQQVTLRCSSQSGHNTVSWYQQALGQGPQFIFQYYREEENGRGNFPPRFSGLQFPNYSSELNVNALELDDSALYLCASSRPGGGETQYFGPGTRLLVL.

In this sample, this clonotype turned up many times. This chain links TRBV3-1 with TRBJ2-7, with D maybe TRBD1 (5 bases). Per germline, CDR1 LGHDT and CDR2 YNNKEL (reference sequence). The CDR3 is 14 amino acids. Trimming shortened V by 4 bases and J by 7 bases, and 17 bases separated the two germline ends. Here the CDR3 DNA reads TGTGCCAGCAGCCCCCCCGGGCAGCCAGGGGAGCAGTACTTC. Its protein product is CASSPPGQPGEQYF.

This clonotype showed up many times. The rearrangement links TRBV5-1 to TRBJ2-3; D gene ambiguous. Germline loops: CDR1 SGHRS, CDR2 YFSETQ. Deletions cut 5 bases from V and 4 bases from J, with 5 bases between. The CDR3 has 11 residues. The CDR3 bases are TGCGCCAGCAGTGAGGCAGATACGCAGTATTTT. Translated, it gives CASSEADTQYF.

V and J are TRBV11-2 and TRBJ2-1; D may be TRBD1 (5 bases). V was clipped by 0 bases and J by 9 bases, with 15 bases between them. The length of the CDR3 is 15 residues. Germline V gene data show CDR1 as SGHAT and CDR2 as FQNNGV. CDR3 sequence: CASSLDRGGWGEQFF. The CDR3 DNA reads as TGTGCCAGCAGCTTAGATAGGGGTGGATGGGGTGAGCAGTTCTTC.

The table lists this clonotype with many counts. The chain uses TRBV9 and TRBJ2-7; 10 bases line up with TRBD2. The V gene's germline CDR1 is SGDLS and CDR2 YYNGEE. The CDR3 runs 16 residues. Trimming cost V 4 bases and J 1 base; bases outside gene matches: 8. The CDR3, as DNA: TGTGCCAGCAGCTTCAAGGGGACTAGCGAGTCCTACGAGCAGTACTTC. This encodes CASSFKGTSESYEQYF.

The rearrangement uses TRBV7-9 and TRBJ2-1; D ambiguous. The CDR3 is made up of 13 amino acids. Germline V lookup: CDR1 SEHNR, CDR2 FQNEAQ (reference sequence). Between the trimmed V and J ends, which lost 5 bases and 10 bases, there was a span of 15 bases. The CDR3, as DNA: TGTGCCAGCAGCCAAGCACAACGTGGGGAGCAGTTCTTC. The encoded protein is CASSQAQRGEQFF.

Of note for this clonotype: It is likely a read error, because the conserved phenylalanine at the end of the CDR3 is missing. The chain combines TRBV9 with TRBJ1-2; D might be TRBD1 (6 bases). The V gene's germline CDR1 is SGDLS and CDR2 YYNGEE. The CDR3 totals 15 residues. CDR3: CASSPGQPSYYGYTS. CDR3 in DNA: TGCGCCAGCAGCCCCGGACAGCCTTCTTACTATGGCTACACCTCC.

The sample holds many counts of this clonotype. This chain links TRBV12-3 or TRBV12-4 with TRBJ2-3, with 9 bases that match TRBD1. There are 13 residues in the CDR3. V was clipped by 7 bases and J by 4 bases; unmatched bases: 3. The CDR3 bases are TGTGCCAGCAATCGACAGGGGGCAGATACGCAGTATTTT. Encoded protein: CASNRQGADTQYF.

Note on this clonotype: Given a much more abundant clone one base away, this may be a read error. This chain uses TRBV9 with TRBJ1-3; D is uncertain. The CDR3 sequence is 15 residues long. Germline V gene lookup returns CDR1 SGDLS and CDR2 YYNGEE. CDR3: CSSSVRAGGGNTIYF. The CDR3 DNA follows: TGTTCCAGCAGCGTGAGGGCCGGAGGAGGAAACACCATATATTTT.